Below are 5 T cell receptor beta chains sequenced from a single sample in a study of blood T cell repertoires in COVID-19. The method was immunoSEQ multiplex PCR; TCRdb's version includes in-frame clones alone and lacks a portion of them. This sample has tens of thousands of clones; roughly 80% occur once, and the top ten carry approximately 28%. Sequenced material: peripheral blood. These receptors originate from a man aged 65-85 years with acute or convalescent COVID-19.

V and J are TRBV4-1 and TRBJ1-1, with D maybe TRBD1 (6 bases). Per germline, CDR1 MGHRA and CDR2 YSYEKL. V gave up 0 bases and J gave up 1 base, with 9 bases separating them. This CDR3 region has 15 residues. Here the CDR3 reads CASSQDNRANTEAFF. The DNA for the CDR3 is TGCGCCAGCAGCCAAGATAACAGGGCGAACACTGAAGCTTTCTTT.

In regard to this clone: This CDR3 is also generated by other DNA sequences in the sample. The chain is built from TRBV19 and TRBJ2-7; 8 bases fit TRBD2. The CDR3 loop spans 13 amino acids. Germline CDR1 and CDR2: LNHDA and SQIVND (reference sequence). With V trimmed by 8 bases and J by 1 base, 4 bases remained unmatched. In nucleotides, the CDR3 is TGTGCCAGTCGCATAGCGGGGTCCTACGAGCAGTACTTC. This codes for CASRIAGSYEQYF.

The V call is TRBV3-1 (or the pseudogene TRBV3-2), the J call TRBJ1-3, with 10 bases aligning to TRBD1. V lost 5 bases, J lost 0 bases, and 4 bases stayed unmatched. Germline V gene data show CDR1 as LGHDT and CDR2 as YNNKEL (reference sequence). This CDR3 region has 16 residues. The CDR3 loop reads CASSLRTGGSGNTIYF. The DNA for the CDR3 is TGTGCCAGCAGCTTACGGACAGGGGGCTCTGGAAACACCATATATTTT.

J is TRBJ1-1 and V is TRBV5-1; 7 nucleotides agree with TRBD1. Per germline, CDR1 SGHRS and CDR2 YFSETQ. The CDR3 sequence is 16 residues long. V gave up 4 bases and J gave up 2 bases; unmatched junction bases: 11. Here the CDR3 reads CASSELTGTENTEAFF. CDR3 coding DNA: TGCGCCAGCAGCGAGTTAACCGGGACAGAAAACACTGAAGCTTTCTTT.

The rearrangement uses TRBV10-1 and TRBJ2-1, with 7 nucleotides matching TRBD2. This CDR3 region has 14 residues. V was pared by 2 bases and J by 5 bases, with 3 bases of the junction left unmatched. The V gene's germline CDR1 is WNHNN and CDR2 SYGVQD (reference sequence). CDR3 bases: TGCGCCAGCAGTGAGAGCGGGATTAACAATGAGCAGTTCTTC. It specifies CASSESGINNEQFF.